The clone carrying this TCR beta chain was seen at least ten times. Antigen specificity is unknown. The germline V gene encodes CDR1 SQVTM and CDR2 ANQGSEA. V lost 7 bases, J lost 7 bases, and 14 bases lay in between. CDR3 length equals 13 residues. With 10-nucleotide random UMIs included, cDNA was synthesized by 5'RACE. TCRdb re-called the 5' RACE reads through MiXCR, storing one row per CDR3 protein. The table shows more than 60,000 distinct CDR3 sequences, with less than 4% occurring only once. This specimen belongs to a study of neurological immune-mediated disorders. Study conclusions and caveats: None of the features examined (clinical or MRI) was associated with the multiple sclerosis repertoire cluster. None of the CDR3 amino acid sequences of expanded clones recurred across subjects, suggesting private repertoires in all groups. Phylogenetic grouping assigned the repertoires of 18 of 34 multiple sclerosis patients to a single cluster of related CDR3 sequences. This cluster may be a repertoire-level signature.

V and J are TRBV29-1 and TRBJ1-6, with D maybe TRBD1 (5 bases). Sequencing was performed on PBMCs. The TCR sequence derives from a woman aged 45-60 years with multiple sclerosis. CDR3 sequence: CSAGTDYNSPLHF. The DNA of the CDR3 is TGCAGCGCCGGGACGGACTACAATTCACCCCTCCACTTT.